This TCR beta chain was sequenced during a study of blood T cells in healthy people across ages. This clonotype was observed a handful of times. What it recognizes is unknown. Primed by a sample-barcoded 5' primer and a J-beta primer mix, a second PCR proceeded for about 7 to 11 cycles. TCRdb processed the 5' RACE reads anew with MiXCR; each CDR3 protein has one entry. The sample has 1.5 million to 2 million distinct CDR3 sequences, 39% seen once. Germline V gives CDR1 SEHNR, CDR2 FQNEAQ (reference sequence). This CDR3 has 17 amino acids. Trimming cost V 4 bases and J 1 base; bases outside gene matches: 11. Study-wide points: Age advanced and TCR beta diversity per million T cells fell, roughly linearly.

The donors, aged roughly 6 to 90, were healthy Caucasians from Russia. This rearrangement joins TRBV7-9 to TRBJ2-5; TRBD2 matches 8 bases. Input material: blood. This TCR was sampled from a human donor in good health. The CDR3 sequence is CASSSGLSGGSQETQYF. In DNA, the CDR3 is TGTGCCAGCAGCTCCGGGCTCAGCGGGGGCTCCCAAGAGACCCAGTACTTC.